The text below deals with one T cell receptor (beta chain). Its antigen specificity is not known. Nothing much larger sits one base from this clone, and base qualities are not available. In the paper's terms, the time point label means: about 28 days (+/-7) after the second vaccine dose. Interpreted using the paper, the treatment or condition label stands for: meningococcal conjugate vaccine given as trial control. Vaccinee samples were obtained from the UK trials COV001 and COV002, which included a single-blind randomized controlled phase 2/3 trial of AZD1222 (ChAdOx1 nCoV-19) in healthy adults. For TCRbeta chain sequencing, PBMC samples were collected from trial participants at day 0 and at day 28 after the second dose. The data originate from a study of T cell responses to AZD1222 COVID-19 vaccine (dated by TCRdb to 2020 to 2022). Background for the entire study: A total of 233 trial participants underwent TCR sequencing, of whom about 210 had received two doses of AZD1222 and some 25 had received two doses of the MenACWY control vaccine. Trial participants were enrolled into age subgroups of 18-55, 56-69 and 70-plus years, which contained 148, 28 and 57 TCR-sequenced participants, respectively. What the work shows at the level of the full study, not this receptor alone: Vaccine-associated CD4 TCRs spanned the whole spike protein, with dominant responses in regions 160-218 and 743-854. Only a handful of AZD1222 recipients were SARS-CoV-2 seropositive at baseline, limiting conclusions about previously exposed vaccinees. In the small 56-69-year group, the increase in depth fell short of significance, most likely because of low power. Because no day 14 peak-response samples were available, the repertoires could be characterized only after the peak T cell response. Nearly half of unique spike-specific TCRs reportedly recognized epitopes outside regions mutated in the B.1.351 and B.1.1.7 variants. Participants were mostly white British and included more females than males, and it was suggested by the authors that clonal diversity may have been underestimated. A significant rise in spike-specific TCR breadth and depth was observed after two AZD1222 doses relative to day 0 and relative to MenACWY recipients.

Sequences SGHRS (CDR1) and YFSETQ (CDR2) are obtained from the germline V gene. The CDR3 covers 15 residues, taking in both the cysteine and the phenylalanine. Only the CDR3 region is kept as DNA, spanning 45 bases read in frame from base 1. Trimming at the junction amounts to 4 bases on V and 2 bases on J, and the germline ends lie 16 bases apart. The CDR3 regions of human TCRbeta chains were analyzed by immunosequencing. Processing in the source paper ran as follows. Repertoire TCRs were checked for matches against a reference library of SARS-CoV-2-specific TCRs that had been generated using the MIRA antigen-specificity platform. Breadth meant the fraction of unique TCRs that were SARS-CoV-2-associated, whereas depth meant the fraction of total T cells that were SARS-CoV-2-associated. Using the MIRA data, every spike-specific TCR was mapped to the spike region that the TCR reacted to and assigned to either a CD4 or a CD8 class. Log10-transformed breadth and depth values were compared by one-way ANOVA with Sidak's multiple comparisons tests. The table was pulled from immuneACCESS by TCRdb, which kept in-frame rearrangements only. Such tables lose some clones; where checked, under half of the loss comes from unresolved V genes, and the rest has no known cause. The V and J calls and clone size were taken over from that table, and D and trimming were inferred from the DNA. The sample has 44,000 or so clones on record, around four fifths of them singletons. The ten most abundant clones make up approximately 21% of the sample.

The sequence was obtained from an adult who received the MenACWY meningococcal vaccine as a control. The chain uses TRBV5-1 and TRBJ2-7, and possibly TRBD2, on 5 matching bases. The source material was peripheral blood, sampled 28 days after the second dose of the MenACWY control vaccine. Here is the DNA: TGCGCCAGCAGCAGATCTAGCTTCTCTCCCTACGAGCAGTACTTC. This translates into CASSRSSFSPYEQYF.